Described below is a single T cell receptor beta chain sequence and its context. Antigen: not known. Every donor contributed approximately 10 milliliters of peripheral blood by blood draw. Total RNA, at least 5 micrograms per sample, was extracted from PBMCs. Germline-derived CDR1 and CDR2 are SGHRS and YFSETQ. This CDR3 comprises 16 residues. This sample was taken from a study of blood T cells in healthy people across ages. General study findings and limits: Roughly linear age-related decline in beta diversity appeared, significant by age approximately 43. There were more naive CD4+ cells and higher diversity in long-lived donors than in aged donors.

Through a sample-barcoded 5' primer and a J-beta primer mix, a second PCR was run for roughly 7 to 12 cycles. A single record per CDR3 protein comes from TCRdb applying MiXCR to the 5' RACE reads. The table includes about 280,000 distinct CDR3 sequences, around 27% detected once. The clonotype comes from a woman between 65 and 79 years old in good health. This chain connects TRBV5-1 to TRBJ2-5; 8 nucleotides line up with TRBD2. The J call may be faulty, since TRBJ2-1 better matches the DNA end. Material for sequencing was blood. CDR3 loop: CASSQTGGRREGEQFF. As DNA, the CDR3 is TGCGCCAGCAGCCAAACCGGGGGGCGTCGGGAGGGTGAGCAGTTCTTC.